The sequence of this T cell receptor (beta chain) was determined in a study of T cell responses to AZD1222 COVID-19 vaccine. General study points: Nearly half of the spike-specific TCRs reportedly recognize variant regions that carry no mutations. Researchers took repertoire samples only after the peak T cell response had come. Clonal diversity may have been underestimated, and the donors were mostly white British, with more females than males. Seropositive status at baseline applied to only 6 or 7 AZD1222 recipients.

Germline CDR1 SGHDN, CDR2 FVKESK. V lost 0 bases and J lost 2, with 20 bases in between. The CDR3 is 19 residues long. Comment on this clone: Its antigen is currently unknown.

Assay: immunoSEQ multiplex PCR; the TCRdb copy retains only in-frame clones and omits some. The sample holds 150,000 to 200,000 clones, 75% to 90% seen once. The genes are TRBV14 and TRBJ1-5, with D maybe TRBD1 (5 bases). The sequenced sample was peripheral blood, obtained on day 0 of MenACWY control vaccination. This sequence originates from an adult in good health. DNA for the CDR3: TGTGCCAGCAGCCAAGACGGGATCAGGGTGAGGTTCGGCAATCAGCCCCAGCATTTT. Residues: CASSQDGIRVRFGNQPQHF.